This is a list of T cell receptor beta chains from one sample in a study of cytomegalovirus exposure and HLA in healthy donors. Using immunoSEQ multiplex PCR, the repertoire was profiled, and TCRdb retains in-frame clones only, with some absent. Of fewer than 80,000 clones listed, approximately 75% are singletons. Sequenced input: PBMCs. These receptors were obtained from a woman in her 30s in good health and CMV-seronegative. Each CDR3 is given with its conserved first and last residue. Each record gives: J gene, V gene, D gene, clone size, CDR3 length, CDR3 DNA, CDR3 protein. D genes are given only for firm matches. Not all rows give a size; the values are once, few, many and, for expanded clones, a class.

TRBJ2-2,TRBV19,.,.,15,TGTGCCAGTAGCTTGGGGGCCTCGCCCACCGGGGAGCTGTTTTTT,CASSLGASPTGELFF
TRBJ2-5,TRBV5-4,TRBD2,.,17,TGTGCCAGCAGCTTGGCGTTACTAGCGGGAGCACAAGAGACCCAGTACTTC,CASSLALLAGAQETQYF
TRBJ1-2,TRBV5-1,.,once,14,TGCGCCAGCAGCTTGGATAGGAGTGCCTATGGCTACACCTTC,CASSLDRSAYGYTF
TRBJ1-4,TRBV7-2,.,.,14,TGCGCCAGCAGCATGACAAGGTCTAATGAAAAACTGTTTTTT,CASSMTRSNEKLFF
TRBJ1-4,TRBV14,.,.,17,TGTGCCAGCAGCCAAGTACTGAGGGGGGGCACCGATGAAAAACTGTTTTTT,CASSQVLRGGTDEKLFF
TRBJ2-7,TRBV7-2,TRBD2,.,15,TGTGCCAGCAGCTTCCCTAGCGGGAGCTCCTACGAGCAGTACTTC,CASSFPSGSSYEQYF
TRBJ2-3,TRBV5-1,.,.,13,TGCGCCAGCAGGTGGGCTAGCACAGATACGCAGTATTTT,CASRWASTDTQYF
TRBJ1-1,TRBV29-1,.,.,11,TGCAGCGCCCCCGAGGGGGTACAAGCTTTCTTT,CSAPEGVQAFF
TRBJ1-5,TRBV7-2,TRBD1,few,16,TGTGCCAGCAGCTTAGTCGGGACAGGCGCTAATCAGCCCCAGCATTTT,CASSLVGTGANQPQHF
TRBJ1-2,TRBV6-5,TRBD1,.,15,TGTGCCAGCAGTTATGGAGGACAGGCATTCTGCGGCTACACCTTC,CASSYGGQAFCGYTF
TRBJ2-2,TRBV4-1,TRBD2,.,16,TGCGCCAGCAGCCGGTATACTAGCGGGAGGGCCGGGGAGCTGTTTTTT,CASSRYTSGRAGELFF
TRBJ1-2,TRBV7-9,.,.,15,TGTGCCAGCAGCCACCCCCCAGGGCCACTCTATGGCTACACCTTC,CASSHPPGPLYGYTF
TRBJ2-3,TRBV30,TRBD2,.,16,TGTGCCTGGAGTATTAGACCGGGACTAGCGGGAGAGACGCAGTATTTT,CAWSIRPGLAGETQYF
TRBJ2-7,TRBV4-1,.,.,14,TGCGCCAGCAGCCGGGAACAGGTTTCCTACGAGCAGTACTTC,CASSREQVSYEQYF
TRBJ1-6,TRBV5-4,.,.,14,TGTGCCAGCAGCTTTAGGACAGAAAATTCACCCCTCCACTTT,CASSFRTENSPLHF
TRBJ2-1,TRBV6-4,.,.,13,TGTGCCAGCAGTGTACAGTCCTACAATGAGCAGTTCTTC,CASSVQSYNEQFF
TRBJ2-3,TRBV2,.,.,15,TGTGCCAGCAGGGATTGGCCGGGGGGCACAGATACGCAGTATTTT,CASRDWPGGTDTQYF
TRBJ2-1,TRBV29-1,.,few,15,TGCAGCGTTGTTTCCGGGGGAAGCTCCTACAATGAGCAGTTCTTC,CSVVSGGSSYNEQFF
TRBJ2-1,TRBV7-9,TRBD2,.,18,TGTGCCAGCAGCTTAGATCTAGCGGGAGAGGATTTTATCAATGAGCAGTTCTTC,CASSLDLAGEDFINEQFF
TRBJ2-1,TRBV9,TRBD2,once,12,TGTGCCAGCAGCGCCGGGGGGAATGAGCAGTTCTTC,CASSAGGNEQFF
TRBJ2-3,TRBV6-6,TRBD2,.,15,TGTGCCAGCAGTTACGTTGTGGGACTAGGTGCGGGGCAGTATTTT,CASSYVVGLGAGQYF
TRBJ2-5,TRBV5-1,TRBD2,.,15,TGCGCCAGCTCCTTTCTAGCGGTGTACCAAGAGACCCAGTACTTC,CASSFLAVYQETQYF
TRBJ2-2,TRBV27,TRBD2,.,18,TGTGCCAGCAGTCCCCTCGGACTAGCGGGGCCGAACACCGGGGAGCTGTTTTTT,CASSPLGLAGPNTGELFF
TRBJ2-1,TRBV6-5,.,.,15,TGTGCCAGCAGCCTAGAAAGCGGTTCCTACAATGAGCAGTTCTTC,CASSLESGSYNEQFF